Only a few counts were recorded for the clone carrying this T cell receptor beta chain. Each cDNA molecule in the library carried unique molecular identifiers. TCRdb used MiXCR to reprocess the RACE reads, holding one entry per CDR3 protein. This table has 300,000 to 400,000 distinct CDR3 sequences, approximately 5.1% appearing once. The data derive from a study of human T cells and chemical hapten exposure. Time point reported: pre-sensitization, week 0. The treatment was: therapeutic diphenylcyclopropenone sensitization with weekly scalp DPC. Specimen: whole blood, collected in connection with sensitization to the hapten diphenylcyclopropenone (DPC). The receptor was isolated from a woman aged 45-65 years with alopecia areata. Some clones in this sample may be carry-over from other donors' samples.

The CDR3 sequence is CASSYFPPQQGNTEAFF. The CDR3 nucleotides are TGTGCCAGCAGTTATTTCCCCCCCCAACAGGGGAACACTGAAGCTTTCTTT. The V call is TRBV6-5, the J call TRBJ1-1; perhaps TRBD1 as D (6 bases). Trimming stripped 3 bases from V and 1 base from J, with 18 bases between. The CDR3 has 17 residues. CDR1 and CDR2 from the germline V gene are MNHEY and SVGAGI.